This T cell receptor beta chain is drawn from a study of cytomegalovirus exposure and HLA in healthy donors. Study-level background: Previous work identified roughly 120 million unique TCR beta sequences from around 180 million T cells. Of a few hundred genotyped donors, more than 70% clustered with self-reported Caucasian donors.

Trimming left V 2 bases short and J 4 bases short, with 11 bases between. Germline V gene sequence: CDR1 MDHEN, CDR2 SYDVKM. This CDR3 is 14 amino acids long. In the PCR, 60 Vbeta and 13 Jbeta primers were used. Here immunoSEQ multiplex PCR was the method, and the copy in TCRdb shows in-frame clones only, minus some. The sample lists 150,000 to 200,000 clones; over 60% were seen once. The source of this sequence is a female donor in good health and CMV-seronegative. J is TRBJ2-5 and V is TRBV28; no firm D call. Specimen: PBMCs. In nucleotides, the CDR3 is TGTGCCAGCAGTTTACGGCGGCACCGAGAGACCCAGTACTTC. It is translated as CASSLRRHRETQYF.